This T cell receptor (beta chain) was found in a study of shared clonotypes between healthy human individuals. V lost 5 bases and J lost 4; bases outside the gene matches: 8. CDR3 length: 18 residues. The germline V gene has CDR1 SGHNT and CDR2 YENEEA. The test was conducted at deep level. The method was immunoSEQ multiplex PCR; TCRdb's version includes in-frame clones alone and lacks a portion of them. The sample lists about 1.1 million clones; more than 75% were seen once. In its sample, this clone was seen a few times. The source is a man younger than 35 in good health. Some clones in this sample may be carry-over from other donors' samples. The specimen was memory CD4+ T cells from PBMCs. The subset was: CD45RA-negative fraction. The chain joins TRBV11-3 to TRBJ2-2, with TRBD2 matching over 15 bases. The CDR3 DNA reads as TGTGCCAGCAGCCAGTCTCCGGGACTAGCGGGAGGCACCGGGGAGCTGTTTTTT. Translated, it gives CASSQSPGLAGGTGELFF.